This T cell receptor (beta chain) was retrieved from a study of CD8 T cells in ankylosing spondylitis. Points from the study as a whole: A motif in TCR beta, a set of 8 or 9 highly homologous variants, appeared characteristic of ankylosing spondylitis blood.

This clonotype showed up just a few times. As yet, its antigen is unknown. TCRdb passed the 5' RACE reads through MiXCR, listing each CDR3 protein once. The sample records fewer than 500,000 distinct CDR3 sequences, more than 25% being singletons. The specimen was blood, either unsorted or a sorted T cell fraction (not recorded which). The clonotype comes from a male donor with ankylosing spondylitis.

In DNA, the CDR3 is TGTGCCAGCAGCCAATCCTCCTTGATAGGCGGGTACTTCTTCCACTTT. This encodes CASSQSSLIGGYFFHF. The chain combines TRBV4-2 with TRBJ1-6; D unclear. Germline assignment: CDR1 LGHNA and CDR2 YNFKEQ. Trimming shortened V by 2 bases and J by 17 bases, and 25 bases separated the two germline ends. The CDR3 is 16 residues long.